The present T cell receptor (beta chain) was sequenced within a study of OX40 agonist ivuxolimab in advanced cancers. Regarding the research as a whole: Ivuxolimab was a fully human IgG2 agonistic monoclonal antibody targeting the costimulatory receptor OX40 (CD134). Intravenous ivuxolimab was administered to patients every 2 weeks at six dose levels: 0.01, 0.1, 0.3, 1.5, 3 and 10 mg/kg. Of the approximately 50 dose-escalation patients, hepatocellular carcinoma was present in roughly 19, melanoma in approximately 15, renal cell carcinoma in 9 and head and neck cancer in 9. A male proportion of nearly 85% and a mean age of 60 years, ranging from about 20 to 79, were recorded for the dose-escalation cohort. Patients were allowed to have had prior anti-PD-1, anti-PD-L1 or anti-CTLA-4 therapy, and less than 45% of the dose-escalation patients had previously received checkpoint inhibitors. Three dose-escalation patients achieved partial responses, one with hepatocellular carcinoma and two with cutaneous melanoma. Peripheral TCRbeta sequencing aimed to test whether ivuxolimab altered TCR sequence diversity and caused clonal T-cell expansion. The paper covers the monotherapy dose-escalation part of the phase I ivuxolimab trial, which included N ≈ 50 patients. What the work shows at the level of the full study, not this receptor alone: At doses of 0.1 to 3.0 mg/kg, clonal expansion of both CD4+ and CD8+ blood T cells was observed from baseline to week 6. Antigen specificity was not determined for the clonally expanded peripheral T cells. On average, CD8+ T cells showed more expanded clones than CD4+ T cells after ivuxolimab. Low levels of normalized T-cell clonal expansion were also seen in some patients who did not respond. In the 0.1-3.0 mg/kg groups, partial responders had among the lowest normalized peripheral clonal expansion, particularly in CD8+ T cells.

Genomic DNA was extracted from sorted cells for sequencing of the TCRbeta CDR3 region. The immunoSEQ Assay was used to sequence the TCRbeta CDR3 regions. Sourced from immuneACCESS, this table was stored by TCRdb with only in-frame sequences that have V and J called. A share of the clones is absent; for the studies checked, an unresolved V gene accounts for under half, and the remainder has no known explanation. The sample table lists more than 25,000 clones, approximately 86% of them with a count of one. Approximately 30% of the sample belongs to the ten largest clones. The trial excluded patients who had a history of autoimmune disease or were on systemic immunosuppression. Peripheral blood for TCR sequencing was drawn from every dose cohort at baseline, at cycle 4 day 1 and at cycle 7 day 1. The samples were taken from a phase I, first-in-human, multicenter, open-label dose-escalation trial of ivuxolimab. The trial enrolled adults with locally advanced or metastatic head and neck squamous cell, hepatocellular, melanoma or renal cell carcinoma. Before TCR sequencing, CD4+ T cells and CD8+ T cells from peripheral blood were sorted into separate populations.

Note on this clone: Its antigen specificity is not known. No base qualities exist here, and no much larger clone lies one base off it.

The receptor was derived from an adult with an advanced solid tumor such as melanoma, head and neck, liver or kidney cancer. The sample here was CD4+ or CD8+ T cells sorted from blood, taken in a trial of the OX40 agonist ivuxolimab.

The DNA sequence is TGTGCCTGGATGGAGCCCGGGGGAAACGCCGGGGAGCTGTTTTTT. Its protein reads: CAWMEPGGNAGELFF. Recombination joined TRBV30 with TRBJ2-2; TRBD2 is a possible D gene, resting on 6 matching bases. Reading the germline V gene (reference sequence) gives CDR1 GTSNPN and CDR2 SVGIG. The cysteine opens and the phenylalanine closes a CDR3 of 15 amino acids. The kept DNA is CDR3 alone, 45 bases in frame from the first base. V drops 4 bases and J drops 6 bases, leaving 18 bases in between.